A selection of T cell receptor beta chains follows, all from one sample in a study of CD8 T cells in ankylosing spondylitis. TCRdb re-derived calls from the 5' RACE reads in MiXCR, one entry per CDR3 protein. The profile covers about 190,000 distinct CDR3 sequences, with over 10% appearing a single time and about 10% taken by the ten largest. Source material: blood, either unsorted or a sorted T cell fraction (not recorded which). The source of these receptors is a female donor with ankylosing spondylitis or in good health (not recorded which). Both conserved end residues are part of each CDR3. The D gene is left open where the match is weak. Clone size appears in some rows only: once, few, many, or a class for an expanded clone.

TRBJ2-3,-,TRBV28,few,TGTGCCAGCAGCCAGCCGCCAGGGTCAGATACGCAGTATTTT,CASSQPPGSDTQYF
TRBJ2-3,-,TRBV20-1,few,TGCAGTGTGTCGGACCATACGCAGTATTTT,CSVSDHTQYF
TRBJ2-4,-,TRBV7-8,medium-sized,TGTGCCAGCAGCTTAAGTTCGGCGGGAGCCAAAAACATTCAGTACTTC,CASSLSSAGAKNIQYF
TRBJ2-3,-,TRBV10-3,many,TGTGCCATCAGGGTGGGGACAGATACGCAGTATTTT,CAIRVGTDTQYF
TRBJ1-5,-,TRBV5-1,many,TGCGCCAGCAGCTTGGAGCAGGGGACGGATCATAGCAATCAGCCCCAGCATTTT,CASSLEQGTDHSNQPQHF
TRBJ2-3,-,TRBV4-3,many,TGCGCCAGCAGCCAAGACTACGAGGTGGGGGAGGATACGCAGTATTTT,CASSQDYEVGEDTQYF
TRBJ1-1,TRBD1,TRBV5-1,many,TGCGCCAGCAGCTTACAGGGGACGAACACTGAAGCTTTCTTT,CASSLQGTNTEAFF
TRBJ2-2,-,TRBV6-1,-,TGTGCCAGCAGCTCAATTAAAACCGGGGAGCTGTTTTTT,CASSSIKTGELFF
TRBJ2-7,TRBD1,TRBV28,few,TGTGCCAGCAGCACCAGGGACAGTTACTACGAGCAGTACTTC,CASSTRDSYYEQYF
TRBJ2-5,TRBD2,TRBV4-3,many,TGCGCCAGCAGCCAAGTACTAGCGGGAGCCGGAGAGACCCAGTACTTC,CASSQVLAGAGETQYF
TRBJ2-7,-,TRBV24-1,many,TGTGCCACCAGTGATTCCCCATCGACTTCCCCCTACGAGCAGTACTTC,CATSDSPSTSPYEQYF
TRBJ2-1,-,TRBV25-1,many,TGTGCCAGTCACGCCGGGACGGCATTCCCAGAGCAGTTCTTC,CASHAGTAFPEQFF
TRBJ1-1,TRBD1,TRBV11-3,-,TGTGCCAGCAGCTTAGCTGTGGGACAGGGAACTGAAGCTTTCTTT,CASSLAVGQGTEAFF
TRBJ2-1,-,TRBV6-2/TRBV6-3,many,TGTGCCAGCAGTTCTGTACTCACCGAAAGGGGGCAGTTCTTC,CASSSVLTERGQFF
TRBJ2-3,-,TRBV7-9,-,TGTGCCAGCAGCCCGACCGGTAGCACAGATACGCAGTATTTT,CASSPTGSTDTQYF
TRBJ2-3,-,TRBV18,-,TGTGCCAGCGGCGTGCTAAGCACAGATACGCAGTATTTT,CASGVLSTDTQYF
TRBJ2-7,-,TRBV6-1,-,TGTGCCAGCAGAGAAGGGTACGAGCAGTACTTC,CASREGYEQYF
TRBJ2-7,-,TRBV5-4,-,TGTGCCAGCAGTCGAATGGCGGTGGGTGAGCAGTACTTC,CASSRMAVGEQYF
TRBJ1-2,-,TRBV12-3/TRBV12-4,many,TGTGCCAGCAGTTCGGTCTATGGCTACACCTTC,CASSSVYGYTF
TRBJ2-3,-,TRBV11-3,few,TGTGCCAGCAGCTTACGAAGCGCAAAGAGCGATACGCAGTATTTT,CASSLRSAKSDTQYF
TRBJ2-3,-,TRBV24-1,many,TGTGCCACCAGATCGGGCAACACAGATACGCAGTATTTT,CATRSGNTDTQYF
TRBJ1-1,TRBD1,TRBV10-3,many,TGTGCCATCAGTGGGGGACAGGGGAGTGAAGCTTTCTTT,CAISGGQGSEAFF
TRBJ1-1,-,TRBV5-1,few,TGCGCCAGCAGCGCCGGGACGGCAAACACTGAAGCTTTCTTT,CASSAGTANTEAFF
TRBJ2-2,-,TRBV12-3/TRBV12-4,-,TGTGCCAGCAGTTTGGCGGCAGCCAGGGAGCTGTTTTTT,CASSLAAARELFF
TRBJ2-7,TRBD2,TRBV6-2/TRBV6-3,few,TGTGCCAGCAGTCCGGGACTAGCGGATAACTCCTACGAGCAGTACTTC,CASSPGLADNSYEQYF
TRBJ2-7,TRBD1,TRBV5-6,-,TGTGCCAGCAGCTCGACAGGGATCTACGAGCAGTACTTC,CASSSTGIYEQYF
TRBJ2-1,-,TRBV7-6,-,TGTGCCAGCAGCTTAGGACTAGGAAATTTCTACAATGAGCAGTTCTTC,CASSLGLGNFYNEQFF
TRBJ2-5,-,TRBV27,many,TGTGCCAGTGGGAAGGAGACCCAGTACTTC,CASGKETQYF
TRBJ1-1,-,TRBV29-1,many,TGCAGCGTTGATTCCAGGTCGAACACTGAAGCTTTCTTT,CSVDSRSNTEAFF
TRBJ2-1,TRBD1,TRBV12-3/TRBV12-4,many,TGTGCCAGCAGTTACACGGGACAGGGGGTCTCTGAGCAGTTCTTC,CASSYTGQGVSEQFF
TRBJ1-1,TRBD1,TRBV5-1,few,TGCGCCAGCAGGTGGGACAGGGGCGCTGAAGCTTTCTTT,CASRWDRGAEAFF
TRBJ2-3,TRBD2,TRBV19,few,TGTGCCAGTACCTTTACGACTAGCGAGGGAGATACGCAGTATTTT,CASTFTTSEGDTQYF
TRBJ1-4,-,TRBV29-1,many,TGCAGCGCGAAGCAGGGTGGCGGGGCAACTAATGAAAAACTGTTTTTT,CSAKQGGGATNEKLFF
TRBJ2-1,TRBD2,TRBV5-1,many,TGCGCCAGCAGCTTGGGACTAGCGGGAGGCGATCAGCAGTTCTTC,CASSLGLAGGDQQFF
TRBJ1-5,TRBD1,TRBV6-2/TRBV6-3,-,TGTGCCAGCAGTGCGCAGGGGGCCTCGTCCTATAGCAATCAGCCCCAGCATTTT,CASSAQGASSYSNQPQHF
TRBJ1-2,-,TRBV29-1,many,TGCAGCGTTGAGATCTGGCCGGAGGCAGGGTTCTATGGCTACACCTTC,CSVEIWPEAGFYGYTF
TRBJ2-1,TRBD2,TRBV20-1,many,TGCAGTGCTAGAGACGGCGGGAGAAATGAGCAGTTCTTC,CSARDGGRNEQFF
TRBJ2-1,-,TRBV4-3,few,TGCGCCAGCAGCCAAGAATTCGACTATGGCAATGAGCAGTTCTTC,CASSQEFDYGNEQFF
TRBJ1-2,-,TRBV24-1,-,TGTGCCACCAGTGATCGGACAGCCAATAACTATGGCTACACCTTC,CATSDRTANNYGYTF
TRBJ1-5,TRBD1,TRBV11-1,-,TGTGCCAGCAGCCTAGCCCCGGGACAGGGGGAAGGTGGTAGCAATCAGCCCCAGCATTTT,CASSLAPGQGEGGSNQPQHF
TRBJ2-7,-,TRBV9,many,TGTGCCAGCAGCGTATACGGGGTCTCCTACGAGCAGTACTTC,CASSVYGVSYEQYF
TRBJ2-3,-,TRBV7-9,-,TGTGCCAGTGGTGATAGCGGCACAGATACGCAGTATTTT,CASGDSGTDTQYF
TRBJ1-3,-,TRBV28,-,TGTGCCAGCCTGGACCGGAGCTCTGGAAACACCATATATTTT,CASLDRSSGNTIYF
TRBJ1-6,-,TRBV20-1,many,TGCAGTGCTAGAGATCCACAGGGCCTGTATAATTCACCCCTCCACTTT,CSARDPQGLYNSPLHF
TRBJ1-2,-,TRBV10-3,many,TGTGCCATCAGGGACGGGGGGGCGAGGTATGGCTACACCTTC,CAIRDGGARYGYTF
TRBJ1-1,TRBD1,TRBV24-1,-,TGTGCCACCCGTCCAGGGGGCGCGTACACTGAAGCTTTCTTT,CATRPGGAYTEAFF
TRBJ2-1,TRBD2,TRBV12-3/TRBV12-4,many,TGTGCCAGCAGTTTAGCGCTAGCGGGAAAATACAATGAGCAGTTCTTC,CASSLALAGKYNEQFF
TRBJ2-5,-,TRBV5-1,-,TGCGCCAGCAGCTTGGCCCAACTAGAGGAGACCCAGTACTTC,CASSLAQLEETQYF
TRBJ1-2,-,TRBV5-5,many,TGTGCCAGCAGCTTCACAGGTGTATCCGACTATGGCTACACCTTC,CASSFTGVSDYGYTF
TRBJ2-1,TRBD1,TRBV4-3,many,TGCGCCAGCAGCCGTGGACAGGGCTCCTACAATGAGCAGTTCTTC,CASSRGQGSYNEQFF
TRBJ2-7,-,TRBV27,-,TGTGCCAGCAGTCCTCTCCTCTACTACGAGCAGTACTTC,CASSPLLYYEQYF
TRBJ2-1,TRBD1,TRBV12-3/TRBV12-4,few,TGTGCCAGCAGTTGGACAGGGGGCATAGGTGAGCAGTTCTTC,CASSWTGGIGEQFF